This TCR beta chain came from a study of blood T cell repertoires in COVID-19. The CDR3 loop spans 14 amino acids. Germline V gene lookup returns CDR1 MNHEY and CDR2 SVGAGI. Trimming pared 5 bases from V and 1 base from J, leaving 11 bases between. Here immunoSEQ multiplex PCR was the method, and the copy in TCRdb shows in-frame clones only, minus some. The table lists 400,000 or so clones, around 87% of them singletons, with roughly 2% in the top ten. This TCR came from a man aged 35 to 55 in a cohort exposed to, infected with or recovered from COVID-19 (not recorded which). The chain carries TRBV6-5 and TRBJ1-1; no definite D call. Sequenced sample: PBMCs or T cells enriched from blood (not recorded which). The CDR3 here is CASSNRRGNTEAFF. The CDR3 DNA follows: TGTGCCAGCAGTAACCGACGGGGGAACACTGAAGCTTTCTTT.